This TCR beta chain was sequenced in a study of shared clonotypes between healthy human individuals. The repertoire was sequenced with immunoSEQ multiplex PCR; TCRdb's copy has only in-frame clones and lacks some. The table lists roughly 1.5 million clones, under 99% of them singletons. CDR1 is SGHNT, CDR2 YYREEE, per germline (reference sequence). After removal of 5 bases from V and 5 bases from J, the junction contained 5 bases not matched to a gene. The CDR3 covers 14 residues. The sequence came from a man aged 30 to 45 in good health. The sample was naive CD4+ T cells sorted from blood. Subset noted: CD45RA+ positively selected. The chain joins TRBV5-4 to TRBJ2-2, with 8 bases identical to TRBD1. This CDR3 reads CASRSTGGTGELFF. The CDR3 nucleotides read TGTGCCAGCAGGTCAACAGGGGGAACCGGGGAGCTGTTTTTT.